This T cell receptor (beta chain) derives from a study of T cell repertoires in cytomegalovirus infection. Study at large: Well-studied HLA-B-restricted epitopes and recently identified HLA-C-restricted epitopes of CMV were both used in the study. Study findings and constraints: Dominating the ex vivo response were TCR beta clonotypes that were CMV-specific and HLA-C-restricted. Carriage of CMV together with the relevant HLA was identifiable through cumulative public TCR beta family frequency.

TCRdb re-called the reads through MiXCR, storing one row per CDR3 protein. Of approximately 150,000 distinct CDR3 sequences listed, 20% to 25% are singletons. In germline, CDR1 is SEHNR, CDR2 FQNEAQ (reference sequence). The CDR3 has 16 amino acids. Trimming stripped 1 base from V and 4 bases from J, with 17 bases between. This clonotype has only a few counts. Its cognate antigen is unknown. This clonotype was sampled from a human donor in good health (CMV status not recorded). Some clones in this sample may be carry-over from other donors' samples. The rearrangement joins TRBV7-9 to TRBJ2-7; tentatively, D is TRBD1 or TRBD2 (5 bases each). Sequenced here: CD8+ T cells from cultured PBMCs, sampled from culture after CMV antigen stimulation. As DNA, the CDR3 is TGTGCCAGCAGCTTAGATCTTGGGGGAGAGTGGTACGAGCAGTACTTC. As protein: CASSLDLGGEWYEQYF.